These T cell receptor beta chains were read from a single sample in a study. TCRdb re-called the 5' RACE reads through MiXCR, storing one row per CDR3 protein. The sample records fewer than 65,000 distinct CDR3 sequences, under 35% being singletons. Sequencing used tumor-infiltrating naive CD4+ T cells sorted from the breast tumor. These receptors were obtained from a female donor with breast cancer. Each CDR3 is given with its conserved first and last residue. A D gene is named only where the DNA matches it firmly. Clone size appears in some rows only: once, few, many, or a class for an expanded clone.

V gene	clone size	J gene	D gene	CDR3 protein	CDR3 DNA
TRBV12-3/TRBV12-4	.	TRBJ2-3	TRBD2	CASTTRDYVTRGATDTQYF	TGTGCCAGCACGACCCGGGACTACGTTACCCGGGGCGCCACAGATACGCAGTATTTC
TRBV5-1	many	TRBJ1-6	.	CASSLGQDYSPLHF	TGCGCCAGCAGCTTGGGACAGGATTATTCACCCCTCCACTTT
TRBV20-1	.	TRBJ2-7	.	CSARRDVDYEQYF	TGCAGTGCTCGACGGGACGTAGACTACGAGCAGTACTTC
TRBV6-1	few	TRBJ1-5	.	CASSVSGSGNQPQHF	TGTGCCAGCAGTGTTAGCGGGTCAGGCAATCAGCCCCAGCATTTT
TRBV7-2	few	TRBJ2-4	.	CASSLAGSGGIQYF	TGTGCCAGCAGCTTGGCGGGAAGTGGGGGCATTCAGTACTTC
TRBV6-1	few	TRBJ2-7	.	CASSEQGRPLYEQYF	TGTGCCAGCAGTGAACAAGGTAGACCCCTCTACGAGCAGTACTTC
TRBV7-2	few	TRBJ1-6	.	CASSLLGLNSPLHF	TGTGCCAGCAGCTTATTGGGACTTAATTCACCCCTCCACTTT
TRBV20-1	.	TRBJ2-5	TRBD2	CSARPTSGITQYF	TGCAGTGCCCGGCCCACTAGCGGTATTACCCAGTACTTC
TRBV7-9	.	TRBJ2-5	TRBD2	CASSPPPRLAGRQETQYF	TGTGCCAGCAGCCCCCCGCCCCGACTAGCGGGACGCCAAGAGACCCAGTACTTC
TRBV5-5	few	TRBJ1-5	TRBD1	CASSLYGTGDQPQHF	TGTGCCAGCAGCTTGTATGGGACAGGGGATCAGCCCCAGCATTTT
TRBV5-1	few	TRBJ1-1	.	CASSRVTGNTEAFF	TGCGCCAGCAGCCGAGTGACAGGGAACACTGAAGCTTTCTTT
TRBV6-2/TRBV6-3	.	TRBJ1-5	.	CASRQQSFGNQPQHF	TGTGCCAGCAGGCAACAGAGTTTTGGCAATCAGCCCCAGCATTTT
TRBV12-3/TRBV12-4	few	TRBJ1-1	.	CATGNYGAFF	TGTGCCACGGGGAACTATGGAGCTTTCTTT
TRBV7-3	many	TRBJ2-5	.	CASSQGNQETQYF	TGTGCCAGCAGTCAAGGGAACCAAGAGACCCAGTACTTC
TRBV4-3	few	TRBJ2-5	TRBD2	CASSQELAGGQETQYF	TGCGCCAGCAGCCAAGAGCTAGCGGGAGGGCAAGAGACCCAGTACTTC
TRBV7-3	.	TRBJ2-3	TRBD1	CASSLQGAGDTQYF	TGTGCCAGCAGCTTACAGGGGGCGGGAGATACGCAGTATTTT
TRBV5-1	.	TRBJ1-2	.	CASEQGFLLYGYTF	TGCGCCAGTGAACAGGGATTTCTACTCTATGGCTACACCTTC
TRBV9	.	TRBJ1-1	.	CASSVALGGQAFF	TGTGCCAGCAGCGTAGCCCTCGGGGGGCAAGCTTTCTTT
TRBV3-1	.	TRBJ2-5	.	CASSQGAHQETQYF	TGTGCCAGCAGCCAGGGTGCCCACCAAGAGACCCAGTACTTC
TRBV7-6	.	TRBJ2-3	.	CASSPPRDTQYF	TGTGCCAGCAGCCCCCCTAGAGATACGCAGTATTTT
TRBV7-9	.	TRBJ2-5	TRBD2	CASRSPGTSGGETQYF	TGTGCCAGCAGATCTCCAGGGACTAGCGGGGGAGAGACCCAGTACTTC
TRBV15	few	TRBJ2-1	.	CATSRDGAGNEQFF	TGTGCCACCAGCAGAGATGGGGCTGGGAATGAGCAGTTCTTC
TRBV12-3/TRBV12-4	.	TRBJ2-1	TRBD1	CASSLGDRPYF	TGTGCCAGCAGTTTGGGGGACAGACCGTACTTC
TRBV12-3/TRBV12-4	few	TRBJ1-6	.	CASSPHLISPLHF	TGTGCCAGCAGTCCCCACTTAATTTCACCCCTCCACTTT
TRBV30	many	TRBJ1-5	.	CAWSRDSNQPQHF	TGTGCCTGGAGCCGAGATAGCAATCAGCCCCAGCATTTT
TRBV2	.	TRBJ2-3	.	CASSVGRGGGLQYF	TGTGCCAGCAGTGTTGGCCGTGGCGGGGGCCTCCAGTATTTT
TRBV6-2/TRBV6-3	.	TRBJ2-7	.	CASSLDTMHSYEQYF	TGTGCCAGCAGCTTGGACACTATGCACTCCTACGAGCAGTACTTC
TRBV20-1	few	TRBJ2-3	TRBD2	CSANLAGAGDTQYF	TGTAGTGCGAACTTAGCGGGAGCTGGGGATACGCAGTATTTT
TRBV12-3/TRBV12-4	.	TRBJ1-2	.	CASTPLDYGYTF	TGTGCCAGCACCCCGTTGGACTATGGCTACACCTTC
TRBV6-1	few	TRBJ2-3	.	CASSNSDTDTQYF	TGTGCCAGCAGTAACTCCGACACAGATACGCAGTATTTT
TRBV28	few	TRBJ1-2	.	CASTLRGQSTF	TGTGCCAGCACGTTGAGGGGCCAGTCCACCTTC
TRBV6-1	.	TRBJ1-5	.	CASSREGTALRPQHF	TGTGCCAGCAGTAGGGAGGGGACGGCCCTTAGGCCCCAGCATTTT
TRBV5-1	.	TRBJ2-2	.	CASRTEPNTGELFF	TGCGCCAGCAGGACAGAACCGAACACCGGGGAGCTGTTTTTT
TRBV10-1	.	TRBJ2-2	TRBD2	CASSEWSGGSGELFF	TGCGCCAGCAGTGAGTGGTCGGGAGGGTCCGGGGAGCTGTTTTTT
TRBV5-1	many	TRBJ2-6	.	CASSSSTVSGANVLTF	TGCGCCAGCAGCTCATCGACAGTTTCTGGGGCCAACGTCCTGACTTTC
TRBV7-8	.	TRBJ1-1	.	CASSLGMAANTEAFF	TGTGCCAGCAGCTTAGGCATGGCAGCGAACACTGAAGCTTTCTTT
TRBV4-1	.	TRBJ2-7	.	CASRESGRGSYEQYF	TGCGCCAGCAGGGAGAGCGGGCGGGGCTCCTACGAGCAGTACTTC
TRBV9	.	TRBJ2-1	.	CASGVAGTGGGNEHFF	TGTGCCAGCGGCGTAGCGGGTACAGGGGGAGGTAATGAGCATTTCTTC
TRBV7-7	few	TRBJ2-2	TRBD1	CASSRGQHTGELFF	TGTGCTAGCAGCCGGGGACAGCACACCGGGGAGCTGTTTTTT
TRBV7-9	.	TRBJ1-1	TRBD1	CASSPQGVNAEAFF	TGTGCCAGCAGCCCTCAGGGGGTCAACGCTGAAGCTTTCTTT
TRBV7-9	many	TRBJ2-4	.	CASSPPRGRNIQYF	TGTGCCAGCAGCCCCCCGAGGGGGAGGAACATTCAGTACTTC
TRBV4-1	.	TRBJ2-5	.	CASSQDQTTETQYF	TGCGCCAGCAGCCAAGATCAGACTACCGAGACCCAGTACTTC
TRBV5-4	.	TRBJ1-1	.	CASSLATGIDTEAFF	TGTGCCAGCAGCTTGGCCACAGGGATTGACACTGAAGCTTTCTTT
TRBV9	many	TRBJ1-1	.	CASSPRPGTEAFF	TGTGCCAGCAGCCCCCGTCCGGGCACTGAAGCTTTCTTT
TRBV5-1	.	TRBJ1-1	.	CTSSFEAGDTEAFF	TGCACCAGCAGCTTCGAGGCTGGGGACACTGAAGCTTTCTTT
TRBV9	few	TRBJ1-2	TRBD1	CASSPQSAGTGGGYTF	TGTGCCAGCAGCCCTCAATCGGCCGGGACAGGCGGTGGCTACACCTTC
TRBV27	.	TRBJ2-2	TRBD2	CASKTGTSRRVGELFF	TGTGCCAGCAAGACCGGGACTAGCCGACGTGTCGGGGAGCTGTTTTTT
TRBV6-6	.	TRBJ1-5	.	CASSSQRSGNQPQHF	TGTGCCAGCAGTTCCCAAAGAAGTGGCAATCAGCCCCAGCATTTT
TRBV20-1	few	TRBJ2-1	TRBD2	CSARHYPGTRDNEQFF	TGCAGTGCTCGACACTATCCCGGGACTAGGGACAATGAGCAGTTCTTC
TRBV4-2	few	TRBJ2-2	TRBD2	CASSQDLASGRSPGELFF	TGTGCCAGCAGCCAAGACCTAGCCAGCGGGAGATCGCCCGGGGAGCTGTTTTTT
TRBV9	few	TRBJ2-1	.	CANLVAEVNNEQFF	TGTGCCAACCTGGTCGCGGAGGTTAACAATGAGCAGTTCTTC
TRBV24-1	.	TRBJ2-7	.	CATSVGSGSYEQYF	TGTGCCACCAGTGTGGGATCGGGCTCCTACGAGCAGTACTTC
TRBV7-2	.	TRBJ2-3	TRBD2	CASSPIGGGSTDTQYF	TGTGCCAGCAGCCCCATCGGGGGAGGGTCCACAGATACGCAGTATTTT
TRBV7-9	few	TRBJ2-1	TRBD1	CASSFTGGGPNEQFF	TGTGCCAGCAGCTTCACAGGGGGCGGTCCCAATGAGCAGTTCTTC
TRBV4-2	.	TRBJ1-5	.	CASSQEWGRGNQPQHF	TGTGCCAGCAGCCAAGAGTGGGGCCGGGGCAATCAGCCCCAGCATTTT
TRBV4-3	few	TRBJ1-2	.	CASSQDTGFDYGYTF	TGCGCCAGCAGCCAAGATACGGGCTTCGACTATGGCTACACCTTC
TRBV7-9	.	TRBJ1-1	.	CASSFRGRGVDTEAFF	TGTGCCAGCAGCTTTCGCGGAAGGGGGGTGGACACTGAAGCTTTCTTT
TRBV7-3	.	TRBJ1-5	.	CASSLIEGNQTQHF	TGTGCCAGCAGCTTAATAGAGGGCAACCAGACCCAGCATTTT
TRBV6-1	many	TRBJ2-5	TRBD2	CASSALSLAGGRRETQYF	TGTGCCAGCAGCGCACTATCACTAGCGGGGGGGCGCAGAGAGACCCAGTACTTC
TRBV4-1	many	TRBJ1-1	.	CASSHNNMNTEAFF	TGCGCCAGCAGCCACAATAACATGAACACTGAAGCTTTCTTT